The clone carrying this T cell receptor (beta chain) was seen at least ten times. Unique molecular identifiers were incorporated during preparation of the TCRbeta library. One entry per CDR3 protein results from TCRdb running MiXCR on the PCR reads. The table has hundreds of thousands of distinct CDR3 sequences, roughly 17% seen once. The data stem from a study of T-cell reconstitution after alpha-beta-depleted transplantation in children. The TCR was taken from a human donor who donated a stem cell graft to a child with acute myeloid leukemia. The source was PBMCs from the stem cell graft donor, collected from the stem cell graft.

In DNA form, the CDR3 reads TGCAGTGCTAGAGGTTGGGACAGCCGGCCAAAGGGCAATTCACCCCTCCACTTT. Protein: CSARGWDSRPKGNSPLHF. The V call is TRBV20-1, the J call TRBJ1-6; 7 bases agree with TRBD1. CDR1 DFQATT and CDR2 SNEGSKA come from the germline V gene (reference sequence). Losses at the gene ends were 1 base for V and 7 bases for J; bases not matched to a gene: 16. There are 18 residues in the CDR3.